Shown below are 8 T cell receptor beta chains from a single sample sequenced in a study of cytomegalovirus exposure and HLA in healthy donors. Researchers ran the PCR with 60 Vbeta and 13 Jbeta primers. Assay used: immunoSEQ multiplex PCR; TCRdb lists only in-frame clones, some missing. This table holds approximately 190,000 clones, just under 80% found once. Sequenced sample: PBMCs. These receptors were obtained from a woman aged 25 to 39 in good health and CMV-seropositive.

This clone was found a few times. The chain joins TRBV28 to TRBJ2-5; D perhaps matches TRBD1 (5 bases). V shed 5 bases and J shed 4 bases, with 11 bases lying between them. Germline V CDR1 and CDR2: MDHEN, SYDVKM. This CDR3 contains 13 residues. The CDR3 DNA follows: TGTGCCAGCAGTCCGGACATGATAGAGACCCAGTACTTC. Amino acids: CASSPDMIETQYF.

The V gene is TRBV28, the J gene TRBJ2-1; the match to TRBD2 covers 15 bases. V lost 5 bases, J lost 7 bases, and 6 bases stayed unmatched. The CDR3 runs to 16 residues. CDR1 MDHEN and CDR2 SYDVKM come from the germline V gene. As DNA, the CDR3 is TGTGCCAGCAGTCCAGAGGGGACTAGCGGGAGGAATGAGCAGTTCTTC. Translation: CASSPEGTSGRNEQFF. The full variable domain, its missing parts supplied by reference TRBV28 and TRBJ2-1, is DVKVTQSSRYLVKRTGEKVFLECVQDMDHENMFWYRQDPGLGLRLIYFSYDVKMKEKGDIPEGYSVSREKKERFSLILESASTNQTSMYLCASSPEGTSGRNEQFFGPGTRLTVL.

The chain uses TRBV6-6 and TRBJ2-3; 11 positions agree with TRBD2. In germline, CDR1 is MNHNY, CDR2 SVGAGI (reference sequence). V dropped 7 bases and J dropped 1; count of bases not matched to a gene: 4. This CDR3 spans 15 amino acids. The CDR3 coding sequence is TGTGCCAGCAACGCACTAGCGGGAGGCACAGATACGCAGTATTTT. This encodes CASNALAGGTDTQYF.

The chain combines TRBV15 with TRBJ2-5; tentatively, D is TRBD2 (6 bases). Matching the DNA end better, TRBJ2-7 makes the J call doubtful. CDR3 length: 14 amino acids. Germline CDR1 LNHNV, CDR2 YYDKDF (reference sequence). DNA for the CDR3: TGTGCCACCAGCAGAGAGGGCGGGACCTACGAGCAGTACTTC. Translating gives CATSREGGTYEQYF.

The chain couples TRBV2 to TRBJ2-5; 12 bases map to TRBD1. From germline, CDR1 is SNHLY and CDR2 FYNNEI. V shed 8 bases, J shed 4 bases, and the junction held 8 bases outside the gene matches. The CDR3 covers 15 residues. The CDR3 spells CASPKGTGGAETQYF. The CDR3 region has the DNA TGTGCCAGCCCCAAGGGGACAGGGGGCGCAGAGACCCAGTACTTC.

This sequence joins TRBV6-1 and TRBJ2-5, with a possible D match to TRBD1 (6 bases). Germline V gene sequence: CDR1 MNHNS, CDR2 SASEGT. The V and J ends lost 8 bases and 4 bases respectively, with 20 bases between them. This CDR3 spans 15 amino acids. The CDR3 bases are TGTGCCAGCGGCCGTGGGGGCCAGAAGGGAGAGACCCAGTACTTC. The encoded protein is CASGRGGQKGETQYF.

This chain joins TRBV19 and TRBJ1-1; unclear D gene. CDR1 and CDR2 from the germline V gene are LNHDA and SQIVND (reference sequence). V was trimmed by 5 bases and J by 5 bases, leaving 15 bases between them. CDR3 length equals 14 residues. CDR3: CASSASGVWTEAFF. CDR3 sequence (DNA): TGTGCCAGTAGTGCCTCGGGAGTCTGGACTGAAGCTTTCTTT. Full variable domain (rest looked up from reference TRBV19 and TRBJ1-1): DGGITQSPKYLFRKEGQNVTLSCEQNLNHDAMYWYRQDPGQGLRLIYYSQIVNDFQKGDIAEGYSVSREKKESFPLTVTSAQKNPTAFYLCASSASGVWTEAFFGQGTRLTVV.

This chain joins TRBV19 and TRBJ1-1; D gene unclear. This CDR3 has 17 residues. The germline V gene encodes CDR1 LNHDA and CDR2 SQIVND (reference sequence). Trimming took off 4 bases at V and 1 base at J, with 19 bases between the two ends. For the CDR3, the DNA is TGTGCCAGTAGTAGGGGAGGGTTGGAAGTAAGGAACACTGAAGCTTTCTTT. This gives the protein CASSRGGLEVRNTEAFF. The full variable domain, with the rest looked up from reference TRBV19 and TRBJ1-1, is DGGITQSPKYLFRKEGQNVTLSCEQNLNHDAMYWYRQDPGQGLRLIYYSQIVNDFQKGDIAEGYSVSREKKESFPLTVTSAQKNPTAFYLCASSRGGLEVRNTEAFFGQGTRLTVV.